The next 21 T cell receptor beta chains were all read from a single sample in a study of blood T cell repertoires in COVID-19. Clones were sequenced by immunoSEQ multiplex PCR, and TCRdb holds only the in-frame ones, with some missing. The table shows 150,000 to 200,000 clones, with 92% occurring only once. Sequencing used peripheral blood. The receptors were gathered from a man aged 25 to 45 with COVID-19, enrolled during active disease.

CDR3 DNA sequence: TGTGCCAGCAGTTTCGGGCCATCGGGAGGCTACACCTTC. Translated: CASSFGPSGGYTF. V gene TRBV12-3 or TRBV12-4 combines with J gene TRBJ1-2; D is unresolved. The CDR3 loop spans 13 amino acids. Trimming left V 3 bases short and J 8 bases short, with 13 bases between.

The chain employs TRBV7-9 and TRBJ2-2, with TRBD1 as a possible D gene (5 bases). Deletions cut 3 bases from V and 5 bases from J, with 13 bases between. From germline, CDR1 is SEHNR and CDR2 FQNEAQ (reference sequence). The CDR3 extends over 15 amino acids. This CDR3 reads CASSFPGISTGELFF. The CDR3, as DNA: TGTGCCAGCAGCTTTCCAGGGATAAGTACCGGGGAGCTGTTTTTT.

The CDR3 loop is CASRGGQANQPQHF. Here the CDR3 DNA reads TGTGCCAGCAGGGGAGGACAGGCAAATCAGCCCCAGCATTTT. The gene calls are TRBV6-5 and TRBJ1-5; 7 bases align to TRBD1. The CDR3 runs 14 residues. From germline, CDR1 is MNHEY and CDR2 SVGAGI. Trimming took 6 bases from V and 4 from J; bases not matched to a gene: 6.

This clone was detected only a few times. The J gene is TRBJ2-7, the V gene TRBV5-1, with 8 bases matching TRBD2. The germline CDR1 and CDR2 sequences are SGHRS and YFSETQ. This CDR3 has 14 residues. The V segment lost 6 bases and the J segment 7 bases; nucleotides outside the gene matches: 12. This CDR3 is CASTSWAGGSEQYF. CDR3 bases: TGCGCCAGCACCAGTTGGGCGGGAGGAAGTGAGCAGTACTTC.

J is TRBJ1-1 and V is TRBV28, with D possibly being TRBD1 (5 bases). This CDR3 region has 13 residues. Germline CDR1 MDHEN, CDR2 SYDVKM. The V end lost 7 bases, the J end lost 4 bases, and 13 bases lay between the germline ends. The CDR3 protein is CASTDAGGTEAFF. CDR3 sequence (DNA): TGTGCCAGCACCGACGCGGGGGGCACTGAAGCTTTCTTT. The variable domain in full, completed from reference TRBV28 and TRBJ1-1, reads DVKVTQSSRYLVKRTGEKVFLECVQDMDHENMFWYRQDPGLGLRLIYFSYDVKMKEKGDIPEGYSVSREKKERFSLILESASTNQTSMYLCASTDAGGTEAFFGQGTRLTVV.

This rearrangement joins TRBV6-5 to TRBJ2-7; the match to TRBD2 covers 11 bases. With V trimmed by 0 bases and J by 4 bases, 5 bases remained unmatched. Germline V gene lookup returns CDR1 MNHEY and CDR2 SVGAGI. The CDR3 covers 16 residues. The CDR3 DNA is TGTGCCAGCAGTTACTCGAGGGTAGCGGGAGGGTACGAGCAGTACTTC. Amino acid sequence: CASSYSRVAGGYEQYF.

J is TRBJ2-5 and V is TRBV7-2, with D possibly being TRBD2 (6 bases). V was trimmed by 5 bases and J by 2 bases, leaving 12 bases between them. The V gene's germline CDR1 is SGHTA and CDR2 FQGNSA. This CDR3 has 14 residues. The CDR3 DNA sequence: TGTGCCAGCAGCAACTATGGGGGGCAAGAGACCCAGTACTTC. Residues: CASSNYGGQETQYF.

The V and J genes are TRBV7-2 and TRBJ2-7; D is perhaps TRBD1 (5 bases). The CDR3 is 16 amino acids. Germline lookup yields CDR1 SGHTA and CDR2 FQGNSA. The V and J ends lost 1 base and 1 base respectively, with 14 bases between them. CDR3 DNA sequence: TGTGCCAGCAGCTTAGAAGCAGGGATTTTTTCCTACGAGCAGTACTTC. It is translated as CASSLEAGIFSYEQYF.

J is TRBJ2-2 and V is TRBV6-2 or TRBV6-3; no reliable D call. Germline CDR1 is MNHEY and CDR2 is SVGEGT. Trimming pared 2 bases from V and 7 bases from J, leaving 2 bases between. This CDR3 has 11 residues. CDR3 amino acids: CASSYLGELFF. The CDR3 DNA reads as TGTGCCAGCAGTTACCTCGGGGAGCTGTTTTTT.

This chain uses TRBV5-6 with TRBJ1-5, with D uncertain. Trimming left V 3 bases short and J 3 bases short, with 7 bases between. The CDR3 runs 13 residues. CDR1 and CDR2 from the germline V gene are SGHDT and YYEEEE. This chain's CDR3 is CASSWALNQPQHF. CDR3 nucleotide sequence: TGTGCCAGCAGCTGGGCCCTCAATCAGCCCCAGCATTTT.

The chain carries TRBV19 and TRBJ1-1; the D is unclear. This CDR3 contains 16 residues. Germline lookup yields CDR1 LNHDA and CDR2 SQIVND (reference sequence). Trimming cost V 9 bases and J 0 bases, with 20 bases left between them. The CDR3 here is CASRLGGGIVNTEAFF. Here the CDR3 DNA reads TGTGCCAGCCGCCTTGGTGGAGGCATTGTGAACACTGAAGCTTTCTTT.

This rearrangement joins TRBV11-3 to TRBJ2-2, with 11 bases lining up with TRBD1. The CDR3 consists of 19 residues. CDR1 is SGHNT and CDR2 is YENEEA in the germline V gene. V was clipped by 4 bases and J by 7 bases; unmatched bases: 17. CDR3 residues: CASSSTGQGVSVTVGELFF. Written as DNA, the CDR3 is TGTGCCAGCAGCTCAACGGGACAGGGGGTTTCGGTAACGGTCGGGGAGCTGTTTTTT.

This chain uses TRBV25-1 with TRBJ1-1, with D perhaps matching TRBD1 (5 bases). Trimming shortened V by 5 bases and J by 5 bases, and 21 bases separated the two germline ends. CDR3 length: 16 amino acids. Germline CDR1 and CDR2: MGHDK and SYGVNS. The CDR3, as DNA: TGTGCCAGCAGTCCTCTGGGGCGGGGATCGGAGACTGAAGCTTTCTTT. It translates to CASSPLGRGSETEAFF.

V and J are TRBV19 and TRBJ1-2, with no clear D. Trimming left V 1 base short and J 5 bases short, with 11 bases between. This CDR3 spans 14 amino acids. The germline gives CDR1 LNHDA, CDR2 SQIVND (reference sequence). The CDR3 is CASSIVNEPYGYTF. CDR3 sequence (DNA): TGTGCCAGTAGTATAGTAAATGAGCCGTATGGCTACACCTTC. Variable domain in full (rest from reference TRBV19 and TRBJ1-2): DGGITQSPKYLFRKEGQNVTLSCEQNLNHDAMYWYRQDPGQGLRLIYYSQIVNDFQKGDIAEGYSVSREKKESFPLTVTSAQKNPTAFYLCASSIVNEPYGYTFGSGTRLTVV.

The chain combines TRBV19 with TRBJ1-1; tentative D call: TRBD1 (5 bases). V lost 3 bases and J 4 bases, leaving 12 bases between the germline ends. The CDR3 contains 14 residues. Germline loops: CDR1 LNHDA, CDR2 SQIVND (reference sequence). The CDR3 loop reads CASSINGGITEAFF. In DNA form, the CDR3 reads TGTGCCAGTAGTATCAACGGGGGGATCACTGAAGCTTTCTTT.

The chain couples TRBV4-3 to TRBJ2-2; D is possibly TRBD2 (5 bases). Germline CDR1 is LGHNA and CDR2 is YSLEER. CDR3 length: 14 residues. The V end was cut by 0 bases, the J end by 6 bases, with 8 bases between. Here the CDR3 reads CASSQDSRAGELFF. The CDR3 DNA reads TGCGCCAGCAGCCAAGATTCGAGGGCCGGGGAGCTGTTTTTT.

This clone was recorded only once. The chain carries TRBV6-5 and TRBJ1-1; no definite D call. Trimming removed 6 bases from V and 1 base from J, with 3 bases in between. Germline assignment: CDR1 MNHEY and CDR2 SVGAGI. The CDR3 has 11 amino acids. The CDR3 is CASRQNTEAFF. The CDR3 DNA reads TGTGCCAGCAGACAGAACACTGAAGCTTTCTTT.

This chain joins TRBV4-3 and TRBJ2-7; 11 bases are a match to TRBD1. CDR3 length equals 16 residues. Trimming removed 2 bases from V and 6 bases from J; junction bases left unmatched: 9. The germline V gene encodes CDR1 LGHNA and CDR2 YSLEER. The CDR3 is CASSQQGQGAIREQYF. As DNA, the CDR3 is TGCGCCAGCAGCCAACAAGGACAGGGGGCAATCCGCGAGCAGTACTTC.

The chain carries TRBV4-3 and TRBJ2-7; TRBD2 might be the D (5 bases). The CDR3 has 15 residues. With 6 bases removed from V and 0 bases from J, the gap between germline ends came to 15 bases. Germline CDR1 reads LGHNA; CDR2 reads YSLEER. CDR3 nucleotide sequence: TGCGCCAGCAGTGCGGGCAGGCCCGGCTCCTACGAGCAGTACTTC. Translated, it gives CASSAGRPGSYEQYF.

The chain uses TRBV6-6 and TRBJ1-2; D might be TRBD1 (5 bases). This CDR3 is 14 amino acids long. The V end lost 10 bases, the J end lost 7 bases, and 22 bases lay between the germline ends. Germline V gene sequence: CDR1 MNHNY, CDR2 SVGAGI (reference sequence). For the CDR3, the DNA is TGTGCCACCCTCCTCCAGGGAGGGGACTTTGGCTACACCTTC. As protein: CATLLQGGDFGYTF.

The V call is TRBV2, the J call TRBJ2-1, with a tentative D call TRBD2 (5 bases). Per the germline V gene, CDR1 is SNHLY and CDR2 is FYNNEI. V shed 5 bases and J shed 10 bases, with 15 bases lying between them. The CDR3 runs to 13 residues. This CDR3 reads CASSWLGEREQFF. The CDR3 DNA sequence: TGTGCCAGCAGTTGGCTCGGGGAGAGGGAGCAGTTCTTC.